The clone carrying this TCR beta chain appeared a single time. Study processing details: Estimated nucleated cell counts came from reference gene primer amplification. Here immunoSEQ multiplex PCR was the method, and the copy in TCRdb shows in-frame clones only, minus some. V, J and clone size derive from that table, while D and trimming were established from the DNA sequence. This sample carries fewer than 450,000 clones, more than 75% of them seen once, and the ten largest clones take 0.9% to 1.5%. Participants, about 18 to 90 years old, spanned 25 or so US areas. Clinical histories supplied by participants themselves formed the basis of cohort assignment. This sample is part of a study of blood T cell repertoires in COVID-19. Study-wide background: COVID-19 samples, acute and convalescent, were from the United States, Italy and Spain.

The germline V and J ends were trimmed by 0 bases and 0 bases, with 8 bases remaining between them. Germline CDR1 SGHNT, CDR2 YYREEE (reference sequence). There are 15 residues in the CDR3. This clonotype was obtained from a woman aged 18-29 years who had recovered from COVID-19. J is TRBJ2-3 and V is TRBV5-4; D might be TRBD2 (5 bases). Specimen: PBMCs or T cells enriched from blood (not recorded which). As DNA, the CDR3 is TGTGCCAGCAGCTTGGTGGGGAGTAGCACAGATACGCAGTATTTT. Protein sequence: CASSLVGSSTDTQYF.